This entry lists 7 T cell receptor beta chains sequenced from one sample in a study of shared clonotypes between healthy human individuals. Some clones are missing from TCRdb's copy, which holds only in-frame ones; the method was immunoSEQ multiplex PCR. This sample yields about 480,000 clones, of which over 60% are seen a single time; 12% belongs to the top ten. Material: PBMCs. The receptors derive from a woman between 40 and 55 years old in good health. Some clones in this sample may be carry-over from other donors' samples.

The V call is TRBV4-1, the J call TRBJ1-2; 10 bases line up with TRBD1. Germline-derived CDR1 and CDR2 are MGHRA and YSYEKL. The V segment lost 5 bases and the J segment 4 bases; nucleotides outside the gene matches: 13. This CDR3 is built from 17 residues. CDR3 region: CASSANRDRGNLYGYTF. CDR3 DNA sequence: TGCGCCAGCAGCGCAAACAGGGACAGGGGAAACCTCTATGGCTACACCTTC.

This clone showed up just a few times. The CDR3 bases are TGTGCCAGCAGCTTTGTGAACACTGAAGCTTTCTTT. Its translation is CASSFVNTEAFF. J is TRBJ1-1 and V is TRBV11-2; D is undetermined. Germline assignment: CDR1 SGHAT and CDR2 FQNNGV. V was cut by 3 bases and J by 0 bases, with 2 bases left in between. This CDR3 is 12 amino acids long. The full variable domain, completed using reference TRBV11-2 and TRBJ1-1, is EAGVAQSPRYKIIEKRQSVAFWCNPISGHATLYWYQQILGQGPKLLIQFQNNGVVDDSQLPKDRFSAERLKGVDSTLKIQPAKLEDSAVYLCASSFVNTEAFFGQGTRLTVV.

The chain recombines TRBV15 with TRBJ2-5, with 9 bases aligning to TRBD1. The end of the DNA fits TRBJ2-7 better, so the J call may be wrong. Germline V gene lookup returns CDR1 LNHNV and CDR2 YYDKDF (reference sequence). The CDR3 is made up of 14 amino acids. CDR3 nucleotide sequence: TGTGCCACCAGCAGAGGGGACAGGGCAGACGAGCAGTACTTC. It specifies CATSRGDRADEQYF.

This clone was counted only a few times. The genes are TRBV6-5 and TRBJ1-2, with D perhaps TRBD1 (6 bases). Trimming stripped 6 bases from V and 1 base from J, with 9 bases between. In germline, CDR1 is MNHEY, CDR2 SVGAGI. This CDR3 spans 13 amino acids. The CDR3 reads CASRRDNNYGYTF. The CDR3 nucleotides are TGTGCCAGCAGGAGGGACAATAACTATGGCTACACCTTC.

This clone was recorded once. The chain recombines TRBV10-2 with TRBJ2-7, with 10 nucleotides matching TRBD2. The CDR3 is made up of 17 amino acids. J was trimmed by 2 bases and V by 8 bases; bases with no gene match: 15. The V gene's germline CDR1 is WSHSY and CDR2 SAAADI. CDR3 protein: CASSLPLLAGATYEQYF. Here the CDR3 DNA reads TGCGCCAGCTCACTCCCCCTGCTAGCGGGGGCCACCTACGAGCAGTACTTC.

The V call is TRBV7-2, the J call TRBJ2-2; 12 bases are a match to TRBD1. Losses at the gene ends were 5 bases for V and 7 bases for J; bases not matched to a gene: 5. The CDR3 contains 15 residues. Germline-derived CDR1 and CDR2 are SGHTA and FQGNSA. As DNA, the CDR3 is TGTGCCAGCAGCCTCGGGACAGGGGGCATCGGGGAGCTGTTTTTT. Residues: CASSLGTGGIGELFF.

V usage is TRBV4-2 and J usage is TRBJ2-1; 15 bases agree with TRBD2. V gave up 6 bases and J gave up 6 bases; unmatched junction bases: 3. The CDR3 loop spans 15 amino acids. CDR1 is LGHNA and CDR2 is YNFKEQ in the germline V gene. CDR3 region: CASSQGLAGGNEQFF. CDR3 nucleotides: TGTGCCAGCAGTCAGGGACTAGCGGGAGGCAATGAGCAGTTCTTC.